This is a list of T cell receptor beta chains from one sample in a study of blood T cell repertoires in COVID-19. Clones were read by immunoSEQ multiplex PCR, and TCRdb kept only the in-frame ones, dropping some. The table has about 380,000 clones, approximately 90% seen once. The sequencing sample was made of PBMCs or T cells enriched from blood (not recorded which). The receptors here all came from a young woman who had recovered from COVID-19. Both conserved end residues are part of each CDR3. A D gene is named only where the DNA matches it firmly. Part of the rows lack a size; the others show once, few, many or a class for expanded clones.

len: 14; abundance: .; v_gene: TRBV29-1; d_gene: .; j_gene: TRBJ1-1; CDR3aa: CSVHYRQQNTEAFF; CDR3nt: TGCAGCGTCCACTACCGACAGCAGAACACTGAAGCTTTCTTT
len: 17; abundance: .; v_gene: TRBV7-2; d_gene: TRBD1; j_gene: TRBJ1-5; CDR3aa: CASSLVGTGAFNQPQHF; CDR3nt: TGTGCCAGCAGCTTAGTAGGGACAGGGGCCTTCAATCAGCCCCAGCATTTT
len: 17; abundance: .; v_gene: TRBV6-6; d_gene: TRBD2; j_gene: TRBJ2-3; CDR3aa: CASSQLTSGESTDTQYF; CDR3nt: TGTGCCAGCAGTCAACTGACTAGCGGGGAAAGCACAGATACGCAGTATTTT
len: 17; abundance: .; v_gene: TRBV21-1; d_gene: .; j_gene: TRBJ1-6; CDR3aa: CASSKGRRSSYNSPLHF; CDR3nt: TGTGCCAGCAGCAAAGGGAGGCGGAGCTCCTATAATTCACCCCTCCACTTT
len: 16; abundance: .; v_gene: TRBV7-9; d_gene: .; j_gene: TRBJ1-4; CDR3aa: CASSLRAGDLNEKLFF; CDR3nt: TGTGCCAGCAGCTTACGTGCAGGGGACCTTAATGAAAAACTGTTTTTT
len: 16; abundance: .; v_gene: TRBV27; d_gene: TRBD1; j_gene: TRBJ1-6; CDR3aa: CASSLEGQGAFSPLHF; CDR3nt: TGTGCCAGCAGTCTAGAAGGACAGGGGGCATTTTCACCCCTCCACTTT
len: 14; abundance: .; v_gene: TRBV10-3; d_gene: .; j_gene: TRBJ1-3; CDR3aa: CGPPWAAIGNTIYF; CDR3nt: TGTGGGCCTCCATGGGCTGCTATTGGAAACACCATATATTTT
len: 15; abundance: .; v_gene: TRBV7-2; d_gene: TRBD1; j_gene: TRBJ2-7; CDR3aa: CASSPIPGTGLPQYF; CDR3nt: TGTGCCAGCAGCCCTATCCCGGGGACAGGGCTCCCGCAGTACTTC
len: 13; abundance: once; v_gene: TRBV11-2; d_gene: TRBD2; j_gene: TRBJ2-7; CDR3aa: CASSPAGRIEQYF; CDR3nt: TGTGCCAGCAGCCCCGCCGGGAGGATCGAGCAGTACTTC
len: 14; abundance: .; v_gene: TRBV4-1; d_gene: .; j_gene: TRBJ1-1; CDR3aa: CASSQDLRETEAFF; CDR3nt: TGCGCCAGCAGCCAAGATCTCAGGGAAACTGAAGCTTTCTTT
len: 13; abundance: .; v_gene: TRBV30; d_gene: .; j_gene: TRBJ1-1; CDR3aa: CAWTDSLNTEAFF; CDR3nt: TGTGCCTGGACCGACAGCTTGAACACTGAAGCTTTCTTT
len: 15; abundance: .; v_gene: TRBV7-3; d_gene: .; j_gene: TRBJ1-4; CDR3aa: CASSRGEATNEKLFF; CDR3nt: TGTGCCAGCAGCCGCGGGGAAGCAACTAATGAAAAACTGTTTTTT
len: 15; abundance: once; v_gene: TRBV7-6; d_gene: TRBD2; j_gene: TRBJ2-5; CDR3aa: CASSPSTSASETQYF; CDR3nt: TGTGCCAGCAGCCCATCGACTAGCGCCTCAGAGACCCAGTACTTC
len: 18; abundance: .; v_gene: TRBV2; d_gene: .; j_gene: TRBJ1-2; CDR3aa: CASSDGGVLSGAGYGYTF; CDR3nt: TGTGCCAGCAGTGACGGGGGGGTGCTCTCCGGGGCCGGCTATGGCTACACCTTC
len: 14; abundance: .; v_gene: TRBV24-1; d_gene: .; j_gene: TRBJ1-1; CDR3aa: CATSARGLNTEAFF; CDR3nt: TGTGCCACCAGTGCCCGGGGGTTGAACACTGAAGCTTTCTTT
len: 17; abundance: .; v_gene: TRBV5-4; d_gene: TRBD1; j_gene: TRBJ1-2; CDR3aa: CASSNPEGTGKGYGYTF; CDR3nt: TGTGCCAGCAGCAATCCCGAGGGGACAGGGAAAGGCTATGGCTACACCTTC
len: 12; abundance: .; v_gene: TRBV3-1/TRBV3-2; d_gene: .; j_gene: TRBJ1-5; CDR3aa: CASSHSDQPQHF; CDR3nt: TGTGCCAGCAGCCACTCAGATCAGCCCCAGCATTTT
len: 12; abundance: .; v_gene: TRBV7-2; d_gene: .; j_gene: TRBJ2-2; CDR3aa: CASTRGPTELFF; CDR3nt: TGTGCCAGCACCCGGGGTCCCACGGAGCTGTTTTTT
len: 13; abundance: .; v_gene: TRBV18; d_gene: .; j_gene: TRBJ1-1; CDR3aa: CASSTTGGVEAFF; CDR3nt: TGTGCCAGCTCAACTACTGGGGGGGTTGAAGCTTTCTTT
len: 11; abundance: .; v_gene: TRBV29-1; d_gene: .; j_gene: TRBJ1-2; CDR3aa: CSVYSFYGYTF; CDR3nt: TGCAGCGTTTACAGCTTCTATGGCTACACCTTC
len: 15; abundance: .; v_gene: TRBV7-9; d_gene: TRBD1; j_gene: TRBJ2-7; CDR3aa: CASSPQGAPLSEQYF; CDR3nt: TGTGCCAGCAGCCCCCAGGGGGCGCCCCTCTCCGAGCAGTACTTC
len: 14; abundance: .; v_gene: TRBV6-5; d_gene: TRBD1; j_gene: TRBJ1-1; CDR3aa: CASSSTGVNTEAFF; CDR3nt: TGTGCCAGCAGTTCGACAGGGGTTAACACTGAAGCTTTCTTT
len: 14; abundance: .; v_gene: TRBV2; d_gene: .; j_gene: TRBJ1-5; CDR3aa: CASKLGGDNQPQHF; CDR3nt: TGTGCCAGTAAATTGGGGGGGGATAATCAGCCCCAGCATTTT
len: 14; abundance: .; v_gene: TRBV24-1; d_gene: .; j_gene: TRBJ2-1; CDR3aa: CATSDFPGVNEQFF; CDR3nt: TGTGCCACCAGTGATTTTCCGGGGGTAAATGAGCAGTTCTTC
len: 16; abundance: once; v_gene: TRBV5-1; d_gene: TRBD1; j_gene: TRBJ2-1; CDR3aa: CASSLFQGAGYNEQFF; CDR3nt: TGCGCCAGCAGCTTGTTTCAGGGGGCAGGGTACAATGAGCAGTTCTTC
len: 15; abundance: few; v_gene: TRBV10-2; d_gene: .; j_gene: TRBJ1-1; CDR3aa: CASSESPNLSTEAFF; CDR3nt: TGCGCCAGCAGTGAGTCCCCCAACTTGTCCACTGAAGCTTTCTTT
len: 14; abundance: .; v_gene: TRBV30; d_gene: .; j_gene: TRBJ1-5; CDR3aa: CAWSVGGTNQPQHF; CDR3nt: TGTGCCTGGAGCGTAGGGGGTACCAATCAGCCCCAGCATTTT
len: 14; abundance: .; v_gene: TRBV5-6; d_gene: TRBD1; j_gene: TRBJ1-2; CDR3aa: CASSLRPRGNGYTF; CDR3nt: TGTGCCAGCAGCTTGCGACCCAGGGGGAATGGCTACACCTTC
len: 15; abundance: .; v_gene: TRBV5-4; d_gene: TRBD2; j_gene: TRBJ2-3; CDR3aa: CASSSLGGAADTQYF; CDR3nt: TGTGCCAGCAGCTCGCTCGGGGGGGCCGCAGATACGCAGTATTTT
len: 14; abundance: few; v_gene: TRBV25-1; d_gene: TRBD1; j_gene: TRBJ1-2; CDR3aa: CASSGQGAGSGYTF; CDR3nt: TGTGCCAGCAGTGGACAGGGGGCCGGGAGTGGCTACACCTTC
len: 17; abundance: .; v_gene: TRBV3-1/TRBV3-2; d_gene: TRBD2; j_gene: TRBJ2-3; CDR3aa: CASSQDGQRGVSDTQYF; CDR3nt: TGTGCCAGCAGCCAAGATGGCCAGCGGGGGGTGTCAGATACGCAGTATTTT
len: 15; abundance: .; v_gene: TRBV4-1; d_gene: TRBD1; j_gene: TRBJ1-2; CDR3aa: CASSHVTGGSYGYTF; CDR3nt: TGCGCCAGCAGCCACGTAACAGGGGGCAGCTATGGCTACACCTTC
len: 13; abundance: .; v_gene: TRBV28; d_gene: TRBD1; j_gene: TRBJ1-2; CDR3aa: CASALAGGDGYTF; CDR3nt: TGTGCCAGCGCTTTGGCAGGGGGAGACGGCTACACCTTC
len: 15; abundance: .; v_gene: TRBV27; d_gene: .; j_gene: TRBJ2-1; CDR3aa: CASSSPASGYNEQFF; CDR3nt: TGTGCCAGCAGTTCCCCCGCGAGCGGGTACAATGAGCAGTTCTTC
len: 14; abundance: .; v_gene: TRBV18; d_gene: TRBD1; j_gene: TRBJ1-2; CDR3aa: CASSPGTGSDGYTF; CDR3nt: TGTGCCAGCTCACCCGGGACAGGGTCTGATGGCTACACCTTC
len: 16; abundance: .; v_gene: TRBV7-3; d_gene: TRBD2; j_gene: TRBJ2-1; CDR3aa: CASSPLAGGPRHEQFF; CDR3nt: TGTGCCAGCAGCCCACTAGCGGGGGGGCCAAGGCATGAGCAGTTCTTC
len: 17; abundance: few; v_gene: TRBV7-6; d_gene: TRBD1; j_gene: TRBJ1-2; CDR3aa: CASSPRTGESTNYGYTF; CDR3nt: TGTGCCAGCAGCCCACGGACAGGGGAATCCACTAACTATGGCTACACCTTC
len: 12; abundance: once; v_gene: TRBV2; d_gene: TRBD2; j_gene: TRBJ2-7; CDR3aa: CASRGGAYEQYF; CDR3nt: TGTGCCAGCAGGGGGGGGGCCTACGAGCAGTACTTC
len: 10; abundance: .; v_gene: TRBV7-2; d_gene: .; j_gene: TRBJ1-2; CDR3aa: CATYDYGYTF; CDR3nt: TGTGCCACCTACGACTATGGCTACACCTTC
len: 16; abundance: once; v_gene: TRBV7-9; d_gene: .; j_gene: TRBJ1-4; CDR3aa: CASSFRKSGTNEKLFF; CDR3nt: TGTGCCAGCAGCTTTAGAAAATCGGGGACTAATGAAAAACTGTTTTTT
len: 17; abundance: .; v_gene: TRBV5-4; d_gene: .; j_gene: TRBJ2-5; CDR3aa: CASSLPTGRGAGETQYF; CDR3nt: TGTGCCAGCAGCCTCCCGACAGGGCGGGGGGCGGGAGAGACCCAGTACTTC
len: 13; abundance: .; v_gene: TRBV5-6; d_gene: .; j_gene: TRBJ1-6; CDR3aa: CASSLHRNSPLHF; CDR3nt: TGTGCCAGCAGCTTGCACAGGAATTCACCCCTCCACTTT
len: 15; abundance: .; v_gene: TRBV28; d_gene: .; j_gene: TRBJ1-5; CDR3aa: CASSLRGGGRQPQHF; CDR3nt: TGTGCCAGCAGTTTAAGAGGCGGGGGTAGGCAGCCCCAGCATTTT
len: 16; abundance: .; v_gene: TRBV27; d_gene: .; j_gene: TRBJ2-1; CDR3aa: CASSLSQWSSYNEQFF; CDR3nt: TGTGCCAGCAGTTTATCGCAGTGGAGCTCCTACAATGAGCAGTTCTTC
len: 14; abundance: .; v_gene: TRBV18; d_gene: TRBD1; j_gene: TRBJ2-2; CDR3aa: CASSPLNRGGELFF; CDR3nt: TGTGCCAGCTCACCCCTAAACAGGGGCGGGGAGCTGTTTTTT
len: 16; abundance: .; v_gene: TRBV9; d_gene: .; j_gene: TRBJ1-1; CDR3aa: CASSASQGMMNTEAFF; CDR3nt: TGTGCCAGCAGCGCCTCACAGGGAATGATGAACACTGAAGCTTTCTTT
len: 16; abundance: .; v_gene: TRBV10-1; d_gene: TRBD1; j_gene: TRBJ2-7; CDR3aa: CASSDQNRGPSYEQYF; CDR3nt: TGCGCCAGCAGTGACCAGAACAGGGGGCCATCCTACGAGCAGTACTTC
len: 18; abundance: .; v_gene: TRBV4-1; d_gene: .; j_gene: TRBJ2-7; CDR3aa: CASSQGPFRDSLRSEQYF; CDR3nt: TGCGCCAGCAGCCAAGGACCATTCCGGGACTCCCTGAGGAGCGAGCAGTACTTC
len: 17; abundance: .; v_gene: TRBV5-4; d_gene: TRBD1; j_gene: TRBJ1-6; CDR3aa: CASSLATGAEGNSPLHF; CDR3nt: TGTGCCAGCAGCTTGGCGACAGGGGCGGAGGGTAATTCACCCCTCCACTTT
len: 15; abundance: .; v_gene: TRBV19; d_gene: TRBD1; j_gene: TRBJ2-7; CDR3aa: CASSIGTGESYEQYF; CDR3nt: TGTGCCAGTAGTATAGGAACAGGGGAGAGTTACGAGCAGTACTTC
len: 14; abundance: .; v_gene: TRBV5-6; d_gene: .; j_gene: TRBJ1-2; CDR3aa: CASSSSPGSHGYTF; CDR3nt: TGTGCCAGCAGTTCCTCCCCGGGGAGCCATGGCTACACCTTC